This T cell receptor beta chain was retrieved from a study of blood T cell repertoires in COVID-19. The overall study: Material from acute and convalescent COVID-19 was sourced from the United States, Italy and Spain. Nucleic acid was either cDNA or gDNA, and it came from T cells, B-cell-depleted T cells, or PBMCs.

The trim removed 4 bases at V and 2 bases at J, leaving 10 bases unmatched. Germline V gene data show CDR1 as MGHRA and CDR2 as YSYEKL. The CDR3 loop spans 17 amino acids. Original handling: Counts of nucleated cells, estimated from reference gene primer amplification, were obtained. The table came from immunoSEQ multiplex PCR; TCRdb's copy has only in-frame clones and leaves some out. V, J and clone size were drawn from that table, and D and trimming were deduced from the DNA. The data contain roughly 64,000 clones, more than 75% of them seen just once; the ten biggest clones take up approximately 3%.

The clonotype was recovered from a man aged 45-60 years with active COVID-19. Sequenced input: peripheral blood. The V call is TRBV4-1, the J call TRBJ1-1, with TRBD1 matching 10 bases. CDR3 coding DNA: TGCGCCAGCAGCCCCGTCGGGGACAGGGGACCCAACACTGAAGCTTTCTTT. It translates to CASSPVGDRGPNTEAFF.